This T cell receptor beta chain appears in the sequencing data of a study of CD4 T cells in relation to SARS-CoV-2 and coronaviruses. The wider study: After approximately 10 days of antigen culture, PBMC TCR beta CDR3s were sequenced. Study conclusions and caveats: According to naive versus memory sequencing, detected responses are memory recall, not newly primed.

This CDR3 has 16 residues. The germline gives CDR1 SGHAT, CDR2 FQNNGV. V lost 5 bases and J lost 0; bases outside the gene matches: 5. With regard to this clone: Its target is unknown.

Sequencing was performed with immunoSEQ multiplex PCR; in TCRdb, only in-frame clones are kept and a portion is missing. The data hold approximately 41,000 clones, with under 85% observed a single time. The source is an adult with COVID-19. Sequencing was carried out using memory CD4+ T cells from PBMCs, cultured in vitro. The chain employs TRBV11-2 and TRBJ2-7; 12 bases align to TRBD2. The CDR3 DNA is TGTGCCAGCAGCCACGGACTAGCGGGAAACTCCTACGAGCAGTACTTC. Protein: CASSHGLAGNSYEQYF.